The entry below describes one TCR beta chain. This clonotype was detected ten times or more. No cognate antigen has been identified for it. It has no much larger one-base neighbor in the sample; base qualities were not kept. The sample's treatment or condition label is to be understood as: live attenuated yellow fever vaccine strain. At each blood-draw timepoint, two biological replicates of bulk PBMCs were collected. A standard Ficoll-Paque protocol was used to isolate PBMCs from peripheral blood. TriZol was used to extract RNA from bulk PBMCs, CD4 and CD8 fractions, and dextramer-positive and dextramer-negative fractions. This sample was taken from a study of T cells after yellow fever vaccination (dated by TCRdb to the late 2010s). General notes on the study: The SMART-Seq v4 Ultra Low Input RNA kit was used to prepare libraries from fractions with low cell numbers. To track T-cell clones before and after primary and booster YFV17D yellow fever vaccination, bulk TCR alpha and beta repertoires were sequenced longitudinally. Two healthy male donors made up the cohort, one aged 18 to 29 years and the other aged 30 to 39 years. Bulk PBMC replicates and cell subsets were isolated from blood drawn at multiple timepoints before and after both primary and secondary immunization.

Overall study outcomes, separate from this receptor: The secondary T-cell response was found to be weaker but faster than the primary response, with a peak reached on day 5 rather than on day 15. Because abundant contaminating clonotypes from the bulk population could be contained in FACS-sorted repertoires, computational filtering was required. A small share of clonotypes was detected in both CD4 and CD8 compartments, with the overlap likely arising from convergent recombination. After the booster, most of the clones that had expanded following primary vaccination were detected again (just under 97% of CD4 and around nine tenths of CD8), which suggests that memory was broadly maintained. Only a couple of donors were included in the study, so the extent to which the findings can be generalized is limited.

V and J are trimmed by 1 base and 7 bases, and the gene matches miss 5 bases of the junction. The germline V gene yields SGHAT for CDR1 and FQNNGV for CDR2. Measured from the cysteine to the phenylalanine, the CDR3 is 15 residues long. Only CDR3 DNA is held: 45 bases, read in frame from base 1. Sequencing relied on an Illumina NovaSeq 6000. TCR cDNA was synthesized by 5'RACE template switching, through which a universal primer site and unique molecular identifiers were introduced. Priming of cDNA synthesis was performed from both the TCR alpha and TCR beta constant segments. Libraries were amplified in two PCR steps, with sample barcodes and sequencing adapters added in the second step. Sequencing of libraries was done on Illumina HiSeq 2500 (2x100 bp) or NovaSeq (2x150 bp). As for how the authors treated the data: Reads were demultiplexed and collapsed into UMI consensus sequences with MIGEC, and V(D)J alignment was performed with MiXCR. Vaccine-responding clonotypes were identified with edgeR using replicate PBMC samples, with FDR below 0.01 and a log2 fold change above 5 up to day 15 being required. Bulk clonotypes were assigned CD4 or CD8 identity according to which sequenced CD4 or CD8 repertoire held them at higher abundance. TCRdb's own reprocessing of the public reads used fastp at Q25 and MiXCR and kept productive beta chains. Duplicate CDR3 protein sequences are folded into a single record with the most common DNA and genes. None of the V and J calls come from the authors' own analysis; TCRdb made them. The table for this sample lists some 250,000 distinct CDR3 sequences; approximately 3.6% of them were counted only once. The ten largest clones capture around 19% of the sample.

The sequencing used PBMCs, collected 15 days after the yellow fever booster vaccination. Recombination joined TRBV11-2 with TRBJ2-2; 8 central bases correspond to TRBD1. The clonotype was recovered from a man younger than 35 who received the YFV17D yellow fever vaccine. The CDR3 region reads CASSLVAGGGGELFF. The bases are TGTGCCAGCAGCTTAGTTGCAGGGGGCGGCGGGGAGCTGTTTTTT. Full variable domain (CDR3 extended with the reference TRBV11-2 and TRBJ2-2 proteins): EAGVAQSPRYKIIEKRQSVAFWCNPISGHATLYWYQQILGQGPKLLIQFQNNGVVDDSQLPKDRFSAERLKGVDSTLKIQPAKLEDSAVYLCASSLVAGGGGELFFGEGSRLTVL.